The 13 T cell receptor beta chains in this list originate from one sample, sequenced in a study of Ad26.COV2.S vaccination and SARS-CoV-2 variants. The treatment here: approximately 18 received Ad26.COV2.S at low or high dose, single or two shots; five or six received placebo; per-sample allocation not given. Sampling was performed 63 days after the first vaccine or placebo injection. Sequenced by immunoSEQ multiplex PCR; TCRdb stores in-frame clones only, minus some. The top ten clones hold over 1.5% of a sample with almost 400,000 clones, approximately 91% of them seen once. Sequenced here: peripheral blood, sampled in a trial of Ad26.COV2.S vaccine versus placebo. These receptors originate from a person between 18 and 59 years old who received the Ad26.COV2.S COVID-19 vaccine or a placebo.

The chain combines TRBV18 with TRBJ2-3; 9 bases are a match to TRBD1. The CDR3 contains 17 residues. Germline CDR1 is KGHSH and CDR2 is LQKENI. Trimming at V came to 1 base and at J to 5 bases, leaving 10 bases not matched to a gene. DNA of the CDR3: TGTGCCAGCTCACCACTGTTCGGACAGGGGATGAAAGATACGCAGTATTTT. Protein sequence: CASSPLFGQGMKDTQYF.

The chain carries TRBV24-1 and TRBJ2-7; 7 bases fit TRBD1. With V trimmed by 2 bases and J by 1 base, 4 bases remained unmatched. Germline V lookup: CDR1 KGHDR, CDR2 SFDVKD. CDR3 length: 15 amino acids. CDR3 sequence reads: CATSDWRQGSYEQYF. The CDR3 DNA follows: TGTGCCACCAGTGATTGGAGACAGGGTTCCTACGAGCAGTACTTC.

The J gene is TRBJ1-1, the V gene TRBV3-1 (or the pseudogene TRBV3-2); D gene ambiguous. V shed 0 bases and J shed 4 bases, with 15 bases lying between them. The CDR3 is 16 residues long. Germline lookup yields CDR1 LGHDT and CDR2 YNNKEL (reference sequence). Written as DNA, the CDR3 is TGTGCCAGCAGCCAAGATTCGTTGGCTTATGGCACTGAAGCTTTCTTT. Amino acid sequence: CASSQDSLAYGTEAFF.

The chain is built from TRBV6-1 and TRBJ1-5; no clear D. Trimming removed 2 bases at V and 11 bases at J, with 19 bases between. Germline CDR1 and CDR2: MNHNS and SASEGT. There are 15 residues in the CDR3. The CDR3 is CASSEWAERASTQHF. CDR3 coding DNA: TGTGCCAGCAGTGAATGGGCGGAACGAGCCAGTACCCAGCATTTT.

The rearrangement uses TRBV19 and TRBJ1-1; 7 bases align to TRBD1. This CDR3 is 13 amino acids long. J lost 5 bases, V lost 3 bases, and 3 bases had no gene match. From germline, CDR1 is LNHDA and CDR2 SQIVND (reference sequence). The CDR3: CASSIDRETEAFF. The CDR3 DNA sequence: TGTGCCAGTAGTATCGACAGGGAAACTGAAGCTTTCTTT. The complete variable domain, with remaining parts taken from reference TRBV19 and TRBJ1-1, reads DGGITQSPKYLFRKEGQNVTLSCEQNLNHDAMYWYRQDPGQGLRLIYYSQIVNDFQKGDIAEGYSVSREKKESFPLTVTSAQKNPTAFYLCASSIDRETEAFFGQGTRLTVV.

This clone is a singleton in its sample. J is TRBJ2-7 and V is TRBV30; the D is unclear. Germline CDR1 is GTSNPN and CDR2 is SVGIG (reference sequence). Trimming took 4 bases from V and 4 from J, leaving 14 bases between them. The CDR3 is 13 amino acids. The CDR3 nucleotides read TGTGCCTGGAAAATGGCGGTAGCTTACGAGCAGTACTTC. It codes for CAWKMAVAYEQYF.

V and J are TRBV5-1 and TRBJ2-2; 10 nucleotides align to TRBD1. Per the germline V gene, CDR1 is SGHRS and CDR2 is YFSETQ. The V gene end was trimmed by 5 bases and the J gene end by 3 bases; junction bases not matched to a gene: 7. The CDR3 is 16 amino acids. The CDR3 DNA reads TGCGCCAGCAGGATTCCGGGACAGGGGCACACCGGGGAGCTGTTTTTT. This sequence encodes CASRIPGQGHTGELFF.

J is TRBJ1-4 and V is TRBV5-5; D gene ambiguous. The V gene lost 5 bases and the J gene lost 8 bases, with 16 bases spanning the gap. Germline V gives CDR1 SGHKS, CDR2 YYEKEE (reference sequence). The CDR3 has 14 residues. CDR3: CASRTPGFQEKLFF. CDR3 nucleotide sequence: TGTGCCAGCAGAACCCCGGGGTTTCAAGAAAAACTGTTTTTT.

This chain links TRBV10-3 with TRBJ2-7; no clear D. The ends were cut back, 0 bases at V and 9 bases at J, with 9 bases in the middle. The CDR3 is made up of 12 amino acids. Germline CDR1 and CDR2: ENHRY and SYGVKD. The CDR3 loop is CAISESNTGQYF. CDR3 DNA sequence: TGTGCCATCAGTGAGTCGAACACGGGGCAGTACTTC.

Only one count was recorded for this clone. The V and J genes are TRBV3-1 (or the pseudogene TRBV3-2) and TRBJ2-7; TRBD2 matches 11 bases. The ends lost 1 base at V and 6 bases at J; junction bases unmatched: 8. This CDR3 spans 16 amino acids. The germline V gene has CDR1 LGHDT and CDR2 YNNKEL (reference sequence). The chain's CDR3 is CASSQAGTSGYSEQYF. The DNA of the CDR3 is TGTGCCAGCAGCCAAGCAGGGACTAGCGGCTACTCCGAGCAGTACTTC.

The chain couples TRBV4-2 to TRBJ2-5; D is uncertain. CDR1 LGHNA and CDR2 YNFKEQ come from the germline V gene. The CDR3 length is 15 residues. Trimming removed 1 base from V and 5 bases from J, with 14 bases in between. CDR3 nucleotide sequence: TGTGCCAGCAGCCAAGGTGTTGGGCCGAGGGAGACCCAGTACTTC. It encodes CASSQGVGPRETQYF.

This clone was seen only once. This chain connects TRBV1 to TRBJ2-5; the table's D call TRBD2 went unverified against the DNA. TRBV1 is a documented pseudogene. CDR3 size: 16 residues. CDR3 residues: CTSSQDLPRYQETQYF. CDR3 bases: TGCACCAGCAGCCAAGATCTCCCCCGGTACCAAGAGACCCAGTACTTC.

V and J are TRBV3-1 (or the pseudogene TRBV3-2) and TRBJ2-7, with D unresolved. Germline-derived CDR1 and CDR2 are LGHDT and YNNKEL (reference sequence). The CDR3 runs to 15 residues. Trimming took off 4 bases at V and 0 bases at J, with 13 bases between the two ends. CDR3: CASSPRLLPSYEQYF. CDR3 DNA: TGTGCCAGCAGCCCCCGACTCCTTCCCTCCTACGAGCAGTACTTC.